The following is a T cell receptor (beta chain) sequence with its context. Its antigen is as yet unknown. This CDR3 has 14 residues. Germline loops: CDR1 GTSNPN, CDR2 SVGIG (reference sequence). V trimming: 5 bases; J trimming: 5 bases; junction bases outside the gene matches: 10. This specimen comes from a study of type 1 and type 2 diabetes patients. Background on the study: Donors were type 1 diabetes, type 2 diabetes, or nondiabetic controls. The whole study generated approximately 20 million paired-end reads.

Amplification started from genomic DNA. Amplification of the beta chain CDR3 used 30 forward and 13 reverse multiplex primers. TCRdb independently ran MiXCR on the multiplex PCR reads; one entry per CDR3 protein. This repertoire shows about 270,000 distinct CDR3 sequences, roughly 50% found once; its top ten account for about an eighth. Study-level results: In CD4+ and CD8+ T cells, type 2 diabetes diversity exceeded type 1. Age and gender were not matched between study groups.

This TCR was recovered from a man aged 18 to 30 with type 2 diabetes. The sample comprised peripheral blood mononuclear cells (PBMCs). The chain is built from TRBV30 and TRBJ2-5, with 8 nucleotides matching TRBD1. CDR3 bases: TGTGCCTGGGGTTACAGGGGGGTAGAGGAGACCCAGTACTTC. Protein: CAWGYRGVEETQYF.